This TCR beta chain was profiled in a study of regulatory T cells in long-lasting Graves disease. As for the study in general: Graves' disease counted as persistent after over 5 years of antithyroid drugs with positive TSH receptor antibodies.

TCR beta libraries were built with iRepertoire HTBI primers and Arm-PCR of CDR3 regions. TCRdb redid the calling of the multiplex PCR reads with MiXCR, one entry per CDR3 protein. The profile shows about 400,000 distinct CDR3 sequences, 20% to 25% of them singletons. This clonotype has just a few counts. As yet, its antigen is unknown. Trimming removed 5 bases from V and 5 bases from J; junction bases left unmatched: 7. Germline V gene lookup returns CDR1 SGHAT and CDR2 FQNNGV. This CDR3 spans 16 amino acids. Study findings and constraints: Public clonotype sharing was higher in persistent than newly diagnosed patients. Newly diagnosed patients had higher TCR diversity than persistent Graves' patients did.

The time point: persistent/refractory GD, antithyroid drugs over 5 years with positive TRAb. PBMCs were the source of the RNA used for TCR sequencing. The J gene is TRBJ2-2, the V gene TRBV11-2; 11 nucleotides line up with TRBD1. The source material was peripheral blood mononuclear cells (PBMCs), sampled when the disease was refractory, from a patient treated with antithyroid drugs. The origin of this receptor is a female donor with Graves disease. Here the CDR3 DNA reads TGTGCCAGCAGCCTCGCAGGGACAGGGGGAACCGGGGAGCTGTTTTTT. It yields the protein CASSLAGTGGTGELFF.